This entry concerns a single TCR beta chain. Its cognate antigen is unknown. This specimen comes from a study of shared clonotypes between healthy human individuals. CDR3 length: 13 residues. Germline trimming cut 4 bases from V and 8 bases from J; bases unmatched to any gene: 5. Germline values: CDR1 SGHKS, CDR2 YYEKEE (reference sequence). Study observations and caveats: An anticipated effect of sequencing depth on clonotype sharing among donors was recognized.

Repertoires were generated with immunoSEQ multiplex PCR, while TCRdb's copy carries only in-frame clones and drops some. The data show 1.4 million to 1.5 million clones, with roughly 96% seen just once and 0.95% to 1.5% held by the top ten. Sequenced material: naive CD4+ T cells sorted from blood. As to subset: CD45RA+ positively selected. This receptor was taken from a man aged 25 to 40 in good health. J is TRBJ1-3 and V is TRBV5-5; 8 bases fit TRBD1. This CDR3 is CASSPDRVDTIYF. The CDR3 nucleotides read TGTGCCAGCAGCCCGGACAGGGTGGACACCATATATTTT.